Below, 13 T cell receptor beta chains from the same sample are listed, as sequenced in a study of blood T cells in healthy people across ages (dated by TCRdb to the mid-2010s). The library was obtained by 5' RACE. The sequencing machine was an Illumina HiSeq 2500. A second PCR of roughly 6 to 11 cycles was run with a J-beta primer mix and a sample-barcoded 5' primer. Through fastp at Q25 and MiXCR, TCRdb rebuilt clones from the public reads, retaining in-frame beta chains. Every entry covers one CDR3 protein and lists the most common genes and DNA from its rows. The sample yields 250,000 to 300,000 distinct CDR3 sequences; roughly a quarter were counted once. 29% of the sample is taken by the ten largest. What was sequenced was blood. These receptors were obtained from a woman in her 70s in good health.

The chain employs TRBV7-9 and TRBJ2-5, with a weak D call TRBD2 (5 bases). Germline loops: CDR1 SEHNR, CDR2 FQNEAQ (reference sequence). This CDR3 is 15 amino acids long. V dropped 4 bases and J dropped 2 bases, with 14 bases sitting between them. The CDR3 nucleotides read TGTGCCAGCAGCTCCGGGGTGGCAGAACAAGAGACCCAGTACTTC. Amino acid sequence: CASSSGVAEQETQYF.

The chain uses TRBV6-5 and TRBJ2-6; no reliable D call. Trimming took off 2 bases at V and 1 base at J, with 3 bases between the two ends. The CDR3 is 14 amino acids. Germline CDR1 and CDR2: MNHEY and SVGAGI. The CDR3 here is CASSYTSGANVLTF. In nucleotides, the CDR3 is TGTGCCAGCAGTTACACTTCTGGGGCCAACGTCCTGACTTTC.

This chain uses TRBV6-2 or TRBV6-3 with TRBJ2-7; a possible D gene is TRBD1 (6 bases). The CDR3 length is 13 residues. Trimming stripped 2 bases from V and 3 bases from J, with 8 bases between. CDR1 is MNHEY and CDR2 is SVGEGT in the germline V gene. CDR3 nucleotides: TGTGCCAGCAGTTACGGGACAATCTACGAGCAGTACTTC. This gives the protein CASSYGTIYEQYF.

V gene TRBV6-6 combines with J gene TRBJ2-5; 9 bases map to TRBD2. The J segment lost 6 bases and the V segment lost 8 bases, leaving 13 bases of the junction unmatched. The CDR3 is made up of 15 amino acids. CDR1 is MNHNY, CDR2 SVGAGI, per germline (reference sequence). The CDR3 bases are TGTGCCAGCGTAGGGCGGGAGGGCCTTGGTAAGACCCAGTACTTC. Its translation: CASVGREGLGKTQYF.

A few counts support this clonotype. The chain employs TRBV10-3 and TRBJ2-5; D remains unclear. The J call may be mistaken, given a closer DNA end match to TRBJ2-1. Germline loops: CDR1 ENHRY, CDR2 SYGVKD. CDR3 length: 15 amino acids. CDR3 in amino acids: CATKLADKAYNEQFF. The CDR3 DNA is TGTGCCACCAAACTGGCAGACAAAGCCTACAATGAGCAGTTCTTC.

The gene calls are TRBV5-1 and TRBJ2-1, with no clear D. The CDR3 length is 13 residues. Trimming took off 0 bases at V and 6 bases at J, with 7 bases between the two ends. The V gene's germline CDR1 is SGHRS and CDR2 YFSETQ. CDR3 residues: CASSLGQTNEQFF. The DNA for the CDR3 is TGCGCCAGCAGCTTGGGGCAGACCAATGAGCAGTTCTTC.

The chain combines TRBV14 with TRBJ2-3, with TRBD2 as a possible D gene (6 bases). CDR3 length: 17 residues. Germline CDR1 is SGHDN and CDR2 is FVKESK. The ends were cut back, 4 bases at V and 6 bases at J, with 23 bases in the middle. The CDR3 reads CASSPRKGLGGGDTQYF. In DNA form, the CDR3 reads TGTGCCAGCAGCCCCCGAAAGGGACTGGGCGGAGGGGATACGCAGTATTTT.

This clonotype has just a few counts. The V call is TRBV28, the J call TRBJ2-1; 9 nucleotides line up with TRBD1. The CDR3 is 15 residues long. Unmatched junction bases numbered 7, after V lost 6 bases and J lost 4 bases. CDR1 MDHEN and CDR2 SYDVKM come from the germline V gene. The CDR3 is CASSLTGGRYNEQFF. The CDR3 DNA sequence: TGTGCCAGCAGCCTCACAGGGGGCAGGTACAATGAGCAGTTCTTC.

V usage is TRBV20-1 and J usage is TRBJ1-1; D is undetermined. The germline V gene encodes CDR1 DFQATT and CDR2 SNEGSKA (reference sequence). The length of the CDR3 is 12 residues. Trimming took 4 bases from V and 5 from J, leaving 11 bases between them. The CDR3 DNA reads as TGCAGTGCTAACAAGGCGGCGACTGAAGCTTTCTTT. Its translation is CSANKAATEAFF.

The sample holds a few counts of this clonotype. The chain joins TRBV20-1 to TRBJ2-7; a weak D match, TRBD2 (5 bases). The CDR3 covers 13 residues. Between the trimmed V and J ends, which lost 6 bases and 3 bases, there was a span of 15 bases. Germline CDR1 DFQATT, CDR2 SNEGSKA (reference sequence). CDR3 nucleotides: TGCAGTGCCCGGGCCGGGGTATTCTACGAGCAGTACTTC. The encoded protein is CSARAGVFYEQYF.

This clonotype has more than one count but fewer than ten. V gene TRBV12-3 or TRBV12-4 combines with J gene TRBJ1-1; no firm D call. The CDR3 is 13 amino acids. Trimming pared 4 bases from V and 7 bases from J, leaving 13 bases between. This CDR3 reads CASSWTLPGEAFF. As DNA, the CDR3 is TGTGCCAGCAGTTGGACTCTGCCGGGTGAAGCTTTCTTT.

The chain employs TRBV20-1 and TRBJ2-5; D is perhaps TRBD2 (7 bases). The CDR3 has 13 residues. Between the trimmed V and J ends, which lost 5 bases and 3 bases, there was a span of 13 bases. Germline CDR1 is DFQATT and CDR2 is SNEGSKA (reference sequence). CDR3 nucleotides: TGCAGTGCTGGGGGGGGGCCGAAAGAGACCCAGTACTTC. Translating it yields CSAGGGPKETQYF.

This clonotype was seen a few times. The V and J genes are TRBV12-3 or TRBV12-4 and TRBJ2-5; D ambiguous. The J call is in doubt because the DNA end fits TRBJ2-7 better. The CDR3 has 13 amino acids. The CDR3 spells CASSRVLFHEQYF. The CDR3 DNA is TGTGCCAGCAGTAGGGTACTCTTCCACGAGCAGTACTTC.